What follows are 30 T cell receptor beta chains derived from one specimen sequenced in a study of blood T cell repertoires in COVID-19. TCRdb's table, derived via immunoSEQ multiplex PCR, lists solely in-frame clones and lacks some. The table includes over 30,000 clones, 70% to 80% detected once. Material for sequencing was peripheral blood. These receptors were taken from a human donor in a cohort sampled during active COVID-19.

The chain joins TRBV2 to TRBJ2-1; D might be TRBD2 (7 bases). Trimming removed 2 bases from V and 9 bases from J, with 14 bases in between. The V gene's germline CDR1 is SNHLY and CDR2 FYNNEI. This CDR3 region has 14 residues. The CDR3 reads CASSENRGGSEQFF. The CDR3, as DNA: TGTGCCAGCAGTGAAAATAGGGGGGGGAGTGAGCAGTTCTTC.

The chain joins TRBV4-3 to TRBJ1-6; D is ambiguous. Germline lookup yields CDR1 LGHNA and CDR2 YSLEER. This CDR3 comprises 15 residues. V lost 0 bases and J lost 5, with 8 bases in between. CDR3 loop: CASSQDRPNNSPLHF. CDR3 bases: TGCGCCAGCAGCCAAGATCGCCCTAATAATTCACCCCTCCACTTT.

The chain recombines TRBV24-1 with TRBJ2-5, with 7 bases identical to TRBD1. This CDR3 has 16 amino acids. The ends lost 1 base at V and 4 bases at J; junction bases unmatched: 8. From germline, CDR1 is KGHDR and CDR2 SFDVKD. The CDR3 nucleotides are TGTGCCACCAGTGATTTTTATTCGACAGGGCGAGAGACCCAGTACTTC. The encoded protein is CATSDFYSTGRETQYF.

The gene calls are TRBV7-8 and TRBJ1-2; D is uncertain. The CDR3 has 13 residues. Between the trimmed V and J ends, which lost 2 bases and 2 bases, there was a span of 6 bases. Germline V lookup: CDR1 SGHVS, CDR2 FQNEAQ. The CDR3 DNA is TGTGCCAGCAGCTTAAAAGCGAACTATGGCTACACCTTC. Encoded protein: CASSLKANYGYTF. The whole variable domain, filled in from reference TRBV7-8 and TRBJ1-2, reads GAGVSQSPRYKVAKRGQDVALRCDPISGHVSLFWYQQALGQGPEFLTYFQNEAQLDKSGLPSDRFFAERPEGSVSTLKIQRTQQEDSAVYLCASSLKANYGYTFGSGTRLTVV.

V gene TRBV27 combines with J gene TRBJ2-7; D perhaps matches TRBD2 (6 bases). The CDR3 covers 11 residues. Trimming stripped 8 bases from V and 6 bases from J, with 11 bases between. Looked up from germline, CDR1 is MNHEY and CDR2 is SMNVEV (reference sequence). The CDR3: CASGRRGEQYF. The CDR3 DNA reads as TGTGCCAGCGGGAGGAGGGGCGAGCAGTACTTC.

V is TRBV5-4 and J is TRBJ1-4, with D possibly matching TRBD1 (6 bases). The ends were cut back, 3 bases at V and 5 bases at J, with 14 bases in the middle. CDR3 length equals 15 residues. Germline V gives CDR1 SGHNT, CDR2 YYREEE (reference sequence). The chain's CDR3 is CASSSRGGRNEKLFF. Written as DNA, the CDR3 is TGTGCCAGCAGCTCGAGGGGGGGGCGGAATGAAAAACTGTTTTTT.

The gene calls are TRBV6-5 and TRBJ1-2; D is perhaps TRBD1 (6 bases). V lost 6 bases and J lost 7, with 12 bases in between. CDR1 MNHEY and CDR2 SVGAGI come from the germline V gene. This CDR3 has 12 amino acids. Here the CDR3 DNA reads TGTGCCAGCAGCGGGACATTTTCTGGCTACACCTTC. Its protein product is CASSGTFSGYTF.

The gene calls are TRBV7-8 and TRBJ2-3; a weak D match, TRBD1 (6 bases). CDR1 and CDR2 (germline): SGHVS, FQNEAQ. Trimming shortened V by 7 bases and J by 2 bases, and 13 bases separated the two germline ends. The CDR3 consists of 14 residues. The CDR3, as DNA: TGTGCCAGCAACGCAGACAGGTCCACAGATACGCAGTATTTT. The encoded protein is CASNADRSTDTQYF.

The rearrangement joins TRBV3-1 (or the pseudogene TRBV3-2) to TRBJ2-5; D gene uncertain. The CDR3 has 12 residues. The germline CDR1 and CDR2 sequences are LGHDT and YNNKEL (reference sequence). The ends were cut back, 2 bases at V and 5 bases at J, with 6 bases in the middle. CDR3 sequence: CASSQTSETQYF. The DNA of the CDR3 is TGTGCCAGCAGCCAAACATCCGAGACCCAGTACTTC.

The CDR3: CASSQEGQGHTGELFF. In nucleotides, the CDR3 is TGTGCCAGCAGCCAAGAGGGACAGGGGCACACCGGGGAGCTGTTTTTT. The chain couples TRBV4-2 to TRBJ2-2, with 10 bases that match TRBD1. The ends lost 0 bases at V and 3 bases at J; junction bases unmatched: 1. From germline, CDR1 is LGHNA and CDR2 YNFKEQ. The CDR3 has 16 residues.

CDR3 amino acids: CASSLGQDNSPLHF. CDR3 bases: TGCGCCAGCAGCTTGGGGCAGGATAATTCACCCCTCCACTTT. The chain employs TRBV5-1 and TRBJ1-6; D unclear. The V gene lost 0 bases and the J gene lost 5 bases, with 6 bases spanning the gap. The germline gives CDR1 SGHRS, CDR2 YFSETQ. The CDR3 is 14 amino acids.

The CDR3 DNA follows: TGTGCCAGCAGCTTATACCCCCCGGGGACTACTGGAAACACCATATATTTT. Amino acid sequence: CASSLYPPGTTGNTIYF. The genes are TRBV7-2 and TRBJ1-3; D is perhaps TRBD1 (5 bases). The germline V gene encodes CDR1 SGHTA and CDR2 FQGNSA. Trimming left V 2 bases short and J 2 bases short, with 16 bases between. The CDR3 extends over 17 amino acids.

The CDR3 protein is CASSTGLADNEQFF. As DNA, the CDR3 is TGTGCCAGTAGTACAGGACTAGCGGACAATGAGCAGTTCTTC. The chain employs TRBV19 and TRBJ2-1; TRBD2 agrees at 10 bases. CDR3 size: 14 residues. The V and J ends lost 4 bases and 5 bases, in that order; junction bases with no gene match: 2. Per the germline V gene, CDR1 is LNHDA and CDR2 is SQIVND (reference sequence).

The rearrangement uses TRBV6-1 and TRBJ2-7; D is unclear. V dropped 0 bases and J dropped 9 bases, with 15 bases sitting between them. The CDR3 extends over 14 amino acids. Germline V lookup: CDR1 MNHNS, CDR2 SASEGT. This CDR3 reads CASSEASQALGQYF. The CDR3 nucleotides read TGTGCCAGCAGTGAAGCTAGTCAGGCGCTCGGGCAGTACTTC.

J is TRBJ1-1 and V is TRBV15; the match to TRBD1 covers 7 bases. The CDR3 extends over 13 amino acids. The germline gives CDR1 LNHNV, CDR2 YYDKDF (reference sequence). J was trimmed by 2 bases and V by 11 bases; bases with no gene match: 8. The CDR3 coding sequence is TGTGCCTCTGGGACAGCCCTCAACACTGAAGCTTTCTTT. Translated, it gives CASGTALNTEAFF.

The V and J genes are TRBV19 and TRBJ1-6; 10 bases agree with TRBD1. Germline-derived CDR1 and CDR2 are LNHDA and SQIVND (reference sequence). V shed 5 bases, J shed 10 bases, and the junction held 5 bases outside the gene matches. CDR3 size: 14 residues. The CDR3: CASSFGQGGSPLHF. Written as DNA, the CDR3 is TGTGCCAGTAGTTTTGGACAGGGGGGATCACCCCTCCACTTT.

The chain is built from TRBV4-1 and TRBJ1-1, with 7 nucleotides matching TRBD1. This CDR3 comprises 16 residues. Germline V gene lookup returns CDR1 MGHRA and CDR2 YSYEKL. V shed 8 bases and J 8 bases; nucleotides not matched to a gene: 20. CDR3 sequence: CASRIRAGGIDAEAFF. CDR3 nucleotide sequence: TGCGCCAGCCGCATAAGGGCAGGGGGAATAGACGCAGAAGCTTTCTTT.

This chain links TRBV18 with TRBJ2-7; 7 bases map to TRBD2. Per germline, CDR1 KGHSH and CDR2 LQKENI. V lost 6 bases, J lost 7 bases, and 3 bases stayed unmatched. The CDR3 runs to 11 residues. CDR3 loop: CASSQGGEQYF. CDR3 coding DNA: TGTGCCAGCTCGCAGGGAGGGGAGCAGTACTTC.

The rearrangement links TRBV19 to TRBJ2-1; a possible D gene is TRBD2 (6 bases). The CDR3 is 14 residues long. Germline-derived CDR1 and CDR2 are LNHDA and SQIVND (reference sequence). The V end lost 4 bases, the J end lost 6 bases, and 13 bases lay between the germline ends. CDR3 nucleotide sequence: TGTGCCAGTAGTACCGGGGGAACTGCCAATGAGCAGTTCTTC. It translates to CASSTGGTANEQFF.

V and J are TRBV19 and TRBJ2-3; 15 bases fit TRBD2. The V segment lost 3 bases and the J segment 0 bases; nucleotides outside the gene matches: 7. Germline V gene lookup returns CDR1 LNHDA and CDR2 SQIVND (reference sequence). CDR3 length: 19 residues. CDR3 DNA: TGTGCCAGTAGTATGTCGGGACTAGCGGGGGGATCTAGCACAGATACGCAGTATTTT. Amino acids: CASSMSGLAGGSSTDTQYF.

The chain joins TRBV9 to TRBJ1-1; D not resolved. The CDR3 length is 16 residues. CDR1 SGDLS and CDR2 YYNGEE come from the germline V gene. V was trimmed by 0 bases and J by 2 bases, leaving 14 bases between them. The CDR3 protein is CASSVVVRHGNTEAFF. The CDR3 DNA follows: TGTGCCAGCAGCGTAGTAGTCAGACACGGTAACACTGAAGCTTTCTTT.

The chain joins TRBV18 to TRBJ2-3; 7 bases are shared with TRBD2. J lost 0 bases, V lost 4 bases, and 7 bases had no gene match. Germline CDR1 reads KGHSH; CDR2 reads LQKENI. This CDR3 comprises 16 residues. The CDR3 loop reads CASSQYRSGSTDTQYF. DNA for the CDR3: TGTGCCAGCTCACAGTATCGTAGCGGGAGCACAGATACGCAGTATTTT. The whole variable domain, filled in from reference TRBV18 and TRBJ2-3, reads NAGVMQNPRHLVRRRGQEARLRCSPMKGHSHVYWYRQLPEEGLKFMVYLQKENIIDESGMPKERFSAEFPKEGPSILRIQQVVRGDSAAYFCASSQYRSGSTDTQYFGPGTRLTVL.

The rearrangement links TRBV7-2 to TRBJ2-5, with a possible D match to TRBD2 (6 bases). CDR1 is SGHTA, CDR2 FQGNSA, per germline. This CDR3 spans 14 amino acids. V gave up 2 bases and J gave up 5 bases, with 12 bases separating them. The DNA for the CDR3 is TGTGCCAGCAGCTTATACGGGAGCGGGGAGACCCAGTACTTC. Translated: CASSLYGSGETQYF.

V is TRBV19 and J is TRBJ2-1, with 15 positions matching TRBD2. V gave up 9 bases and J gave up 5 bases; unmatched junction bases: 5. In germline, CDR1 is LNHDA, CDR2 SQIVND (reference sequence). CDR3 size: 15 residues. This chain's CDR3 is CASLGLAGGHNEQFF. CDR3 nucleotide sequence: TGTGCCAGCTTGGGACTAGCGGGGGGACACAATGAGCAGTTCTTC. The whole variable domain, filled in from reference TRBV19 and TRBJ2-1, reads DGGITQSPKYLFRKEGQNVTLSCEQNLNHDAMYWYRQDPGQGLRLIYYSQIVNDFQKGDIAEGYSVSREKKESFPLTVTSAQKNPTAFYLCASLGLAGGHNEQFFGPGTRLTVL.

This clone was seen a handful of times. CDR3 DNA sequence: TGTGCCAGTAGTCTGCAGGGTTGGAATGAGCAGTTCTTC. It codes for CASSLQGWNEQFF. The chain links TRBV19 to TRBJ2-1; tentative D call: TRBD1 (5 bases). The CDR3 runs 13 residues. Germline V gives CDR1 LNHDA, CDR2 SQIVND (reference sequence). The V gene lost 5 bases and the J gene lost 7 bases, with 12 bases spanning the gap.

V and J are TRBV29-1 and TRBJ2-1; 13 positions match TRBD2. This CDR3 region has 15 residues. CDR1 is SQVTM, CDR2 ANQGSEA, per germline. The V gene end was trimmed by 6 bases and the J gene end by 9 bases; junction bases not matched to a gene: 11. The CDR3 region is CSVAWTSGSRSEQFF. As DNA, the CDR3 is TGCAGCGTGGCTTGGACTAGCGGGAGTAGGAGTGAGCAGTTCTTC.

V and J are TRBV5-4 and TRBJ2-7; TRBD2 agrees at 13 bases. The length of the CDR3 is 15 residues. The V segment lost 2 bases and the J segment 3 bases; nucleotides outside the gene matches: 2. Germline V gene sequence: CDR1 SGHNT, CDR2 YYREEE (reference sequence). The CDR3 DNA sequence: TGTGCCAGCAGCTTAAGGACTAGCGGGAGCTACGAGCAGTACTTC. Its protein product is CASSLRTSGSYEQYF.

The chain joins TRBV6-6 to TRBJ1-1; the D gene is possibly TRBD1 (5 bases). V was trimmed by 3 bases and J by 0 bases, leaving 8 bases between them. The V gene's germline CDR1 is MNHNY and CDR2 SVGAGI (reference sequence). This CDR3 contains 14 residues. CDR3 loop: CASSYGAMNTEAFF. The CDR3 DNA reads TGTGCCAGCAGTTATGGGGCCATGAACACTGAAGCTTTCTTT.

This chain joins TRBV2 and TRBJ1-4, with D possibly matching TRBD1 (5 bases). The CDR3 runs to 14 residues. Germline V gene lookup returns CDR1 SNHLY and CDR2 FYNNEI. V dropped 4 bases and J dropped 7 bases, with 13 bases sitting between them. This CDR3 is CASSVWTMGEKLFF. The CDR3, as DNA: TGTGCCAGCAGTGTCTGGACAATGGGTGAAAAACTGTTTTTT.

This chain joins TRBV5-6 and TRBJ2-3; 14 bases are a match to TRBD2. J lost 4 bases, V lost 4 bases, and 5 bases had no gene match. CDR3 length equals 16 residues. The V gene's germline CDR1 is SGHDT and CDR2 YYEEEE. The DNA for the CDR3 is TGTGCCAGCAGCCTGGGACTAGCGGGGGTCGCAGATACGCAGTATTTT. This sequence encodes CASSLGLAGVADTQYF. Full variable domain (missing parts from reference TRBV5-6 and TRBJ2-3): DAGVTQSPTHLIKTRGQQVTLRCSPKSGHDTVSWYQQALGQGPQFIFQYYEEEERQRGNFPDRFSGHQFPNYSSELNVNALLLGDSALYLCASSLGLAGVADTQYFGPGTRLTVL.